These T cell receptor beta chains were read from a single sample in a study of metastatic and nonmetastatic thyroid tumors. MiXCR re-clonotyped the PCR reads for TCRdb. The sample has around 20,000 clones; approximately 30% are singletons. Sequencing was performed on adjacent normal tissue. The receptors come from a female donor with papillary thyroid cancer or a benign thyroid nodule (not recorded which). Some clones in this sample may be carry-over from other donors' samples. CDR3s include the opening cysteine and the closing phenylalanine or tryptophan. The order of the fields is J gene, D gene, clone size, V gene, CDR3 DNA, CDR3 protein. D genes are given only for firm matches. A clone size is listed for some rows: how often the clone was seen (once, few, many), or a class if it is expanded.

TRBJ1-1	NA	NA	TRBV20-1	TGCAGTGTTCAGGGGAGTATGAACACTGAAGCTTTCTTT	CSVQGSMNTEAFF
TRBJ2-1	NA	few	TRBV11-2	TGTGCCAGCAGCTTAGGAGCGGACTATGGCAATGAGCAGTTCTTC	CASSLGADYGNEQFF
TRBJ1-1	TRBD1	few	TRBV2	TGTGCCAGCAGTCCAAGACAGGGGCGAAACACTGAAGCTTTCTTT	CASSPRQGRNTEAFF
TRBJ2-2	NA	NA	TRBV6-1	TGTGCCAGCAGTCTGGGGAGCGGGGAGCTGTTTTTT	CASSLGSGELFF
TRBJ2-2	TRBD1	NA	TRBV28	TGTGCCAGCATTGTCCTCGGACAGGGTACGGACGGGGAGCTGTTTTTT	CASIVLGQGTDGELFF
TRBJ2-7	TRBD2	NA	TRBV5-1	TGCGCCAGCAGCCGGGGAGGAGCGGGAGGCGAGCAGTACTTC	CASSRGGAGGEQYF
TRBJ2-7	NA	NA	TRBV7-2	TGTGCCAGCAGCCGAGGGGGGGCCTACGAGCAGTACTTC	CASSRGGAYEQYF
TRBJ2-6	TRBD2	NA	TRBV6-4	TGTGCCAGCAGTGACGGCGGGGGGGCCTCTGGGGCCAACGTCCTGACTTTC	CASSDGGGASGANVLTF
TRBJ2-7	NA	few	TRBV10-1	TGCGCCAGCAGCCGGGACGCCTTAGCCTACGAGCAGTACTTC	CASSRDALAYEQYF
TRBJ2-3	NA	few	TRBV28	TGTGCCAGCAGTTCCGGGGCGACCCCGGGTACGCAGTATTTT	CASSSGATPGTQYF
TRBJ2-1	TRBD2	many	TRBV12-5	TGTGCTAGTGGTTTAGGTATCGGAGGACTAGCTTTAGATGAGCAGTTCTTC	CASGLGIGGLALDEQFF
TRBJ2-6	NA	NA	TRBV6-1	TGTGCCAGCAGCCGAGAAACAGGGAATGGGGCCAACGTCCTGACTTTC	CASSRETGNGANVLTF
TRBJ1-2	NA	few	TRBV6-1	TGTGCCAGCAAGTGGGTAGGAGGACAGCCCCTAAGCTATGGCTACACCTTC	CASKWVGGQPLSYGYTF
TRBJ1-4	NA	few	TRBV6-1	TGTGCCAGCAGTGAAGTCTCCGGGGGAGGGGAAAAACTGTTTTTT	CASSEVSGGGEKLFF
TRBJ2-3	TRBD1	few	TRBV6-1	TGTGCCAGCAGGAGGGACAGGTCCACAGATACGCAGTATTTT	CASRRDRSTDTQYF
TRBJ2-2	NA	NA	TRBV24-1	TGTGCCACCATGGGCGGGTTCTTGAACACCGGGGAGCTGTTTTTT	CATMGGFLNTGELFF
TRBJ1-1	NA	few	TRBV15	TGTGCCACCAGCAGAGAAAGGAGGAACACTGAAGCTTTCTTT	CATSRERRNTEAFF
TRBJ2-5	NA	medium-sized	TRBV9	TGTGCCAGCAGCGTGGGCCAAGAGACCCAGTACTTC	CASSVGQETQYF
TRBJ2-7	TRBD1	few	TRBV28	TGTGCCAGCACCAAACAGGGGACCTACGAGCAGTACTTC	CASTKQGTYEQYF
TRBJ2-1	TRBD2	few	TRBV28	TGTGCCAGCAGTCCAGGGGTGGTTTCTAGCGGGAGCAATGAGCAGTTCTTC	CASSPGVVSSGSNEQFF
TRBJ1-1	TRBD1	once	TRBV6-5	TGTGCCAGCCGGGACAGCGACACTGAAGCTTTCTTT	CASRDSDTEAFF
TRBJ1-2	NA	medium-sized	TRBV4-2	TGTGCCAGCAGCCAAGACTTTGGGGGCTATGGCTACACCTTC	CASSQDFGGYGYTF
TRBJ1-6	NA	NA	TRBV7-2	TGTGCCAGCAGCTTAGTCCCGGCAGGGGAGTCACCCCTCCACTTT	CASSLVPAGESPLHF
TRBJ1-1	NA	medium-sized	TRBV6-1	TGTGCCAGCAGCCGGGACCCCCTGAACACTGAAGCTTTCTTT	CASSRDPLNTEAFF
TRBJ1-2	NA	many	TRBV5-1	TGCGCCAGCAGCTTGGAGGGGGGAGGCTACACCTTC	CASSLEGGGYTF
TRBJ2-1	NA	NA	TRBV28	TGTGCCAGCAGTTCCCCGAAGACTAGTAGGTTCTACAATGAGCAGTTCTTC	CASSSPKTSRFYNEQFF
TRBJ1-6	NA	medium-sized	TRBV5-5	TGTGCCAGCAGCTTGTCGGCGGCCAGGGTTATTAATTCACCCCTCCACTTT	CASSLSAARVINSPLHF
TRBJ2-2	TRBD2	NA	TRBV30	TGTGCCTGGGGAGCGGGAGGGCAAGACACCGGGGAGCTGTTTTTT	CAWGAGGQDTGELFF
TRBJ2-7	NA	many	TRBV7-2	TGTGCCAGCAGCTTAGCAGCGGCTCTCTCCTACGAGCAGTACTTC	CASSLAAALSYEQYF
TRBJ1-1	NA	few	TRBV6-5	TGTGCCAGCAGTATTCGACGAGGGGGGGAAGCTTTCTTT	CASSIRRGGEAFF
TRBJ1-2	NA	NA	TRBV28	TGTGCCAGCACCATAGGAGGGACCAACTATGGCTACACCTTC	CASTIGGTNYGYTF
TRBJ1-3	NA	NA	TRBV6-5	TGTGCTAGCAGTTACTCGGCGCACAGAATGGCCTCTGGAAACACCATATATTTT	CASSYSAHRMASGNTIYF
TRBJ1-1	NA	few	TRBV28	TGTGCCAGCAGTTTTGCAGGGGCTGCACTCGGTGAAGCTTTCTTT	CASSFAGAALGEAFF
TRBJ2-7	NA	NA	TRBV4-1	TGCGCCAGCAGCCAAGCTCTGGCAGGTGGGATCAGCTCCTACGACCAGTACTTC	CASSQALAGGISSYDQYF
TRBJ2-3	TRBD2	NA	TRBV30	TGTGCCTGGACCGGGGGGGATACGCAGTATTTT	CAWTGGDTQYF